The following is a T cell receptor (beta chain) sequence with its context. This sample is drawn from a study of blood T cell repertoires in COVID-19. Overall study context: PBMCs, B-cell-depleted T cells, or T cells were the source of the cDNA or gDNA that made up the material.

Measured with immunoSEQ multiplex PCR; TCRdb has only the in-frame clones, and not every one. The repertoire consists of about 270,000 clones, with approximately 90% occurring once and the leading ten covering about 2.1%. Participants' reported clinical history set cohort assignment. The junction had 6 bases not matched to a gene; V was cut back by 4 bases and J by 1 base. This CDR3 region has 17 residues. Germline CDR1 SGHRS, CDR2 YFSETQ. The receptor's source is a woman between 40 and 50 years old with acute COVID-19. V is TRBV5-1 and J is TRBJ2-2; the match to TRBD1 covers 11 bases. The material sequenced was PBMCs or T cells enriched from blood (not recorded which). CDR3 sequence (DNA): TGCGCCAGCAGCCCCCGGGGACAGGGGGAGAACACCGGGGAGCTGTTTTTT. Translated: CASSPRGQGENTGELFF.